Listed here is a single T cell receptor (beta chain). Its antigen remains unknown. Sequenced by immunoSEQ multiplex PCR; TCRdb stores in-frame clones only, minus some. The repertoire consists of more than 110,000 clones, with about 95% occurring once and the leading ten covering 1.5% to 2%. This entry comes from a study of cytomegalovirus exposure and HLA in healthy donors. Germline V gene data show CDR1 as LNHDA and CDR2 as SQIVND (reference sequence). V lost 4 bases and J lost 5, with 14 bases in between. The CDR3 runs to 14 residues. Study conclusions and caveats: TCR sequences were mostly rare, though some public TCRs occurred in many donors. In vitro confirmation showed three CMV-associated chains to be CMV antigen specific.

This clonotype was obtained from a man younger than 30 in good health and CMV-seropositive. The chain couples TRBV19 to TRBJ1-1, with D possibly being TRBD1 (6 bases). Sample: PBMCs. CDR3 coding DNA: TGTGCCAGTAGTAGACCACAGGGTCGGACTGAAGCTTTCTTT. Translating it yields CASSRPQGRTEAFF.